The 16 T cell receptor beta chains reported below all come from one sample, sequenced in a study of regulatory T cells in long-lasting Graves disease (dated by TCRdb to about 2021). Library generation was performed with multiplex PCR. Sequencing relied on an Illumina HiSeq 4000. iRepertoire HTBI primers and Arm-PCR amplification of CDR3 regions were used to construct TCR beta libraries. TCRdb redid the processing of the public reads, applying fastp at Q25 and MiXCR, and retained in-frame beta chains. Identical CDR3 protein sequences are pooled into one entry, listed with their most common genes and DNA. The sample table lists roughly 450,000 distinct CDR3 sequences, about 20% of them with a count of one. Jointly, the top ten make up around 13% of the sample. What this sample's time point label stands for: persistent/refractory GD, antithyroid drugs over 5 years with positive TRAb. For both TCR sequencing and RNA sequencing, RNA was extracted from PBMCs using TRIzol.

This specimen consisted of peripheral blood mononuclear cells (PBMCs), obtained when the disease was refractory, from a patient treated with antithyroid drugs. These receptors were taken from a female donor with Graves disease.

This clonotype has a count of ten or more. This chain connects TRBV11-2 to TRBJ2-7; 9 bases are shared with TRBD2. In germline, CDR1 is SGHAT, CDR2 FQNNGV. This CDR3 is 17 amino acids long. Trimming cost V 1 base and J 4 bases; bases outside gene matches: 11. The chain's CDR3 is CASSLALMGGGAYEQYF. As DNA, the CDR3 is TGTGCCAGCAGCTTAGCTCTCATGGGCGGGGGGGCATACGAGCAGTACTTC.

There are many counts of this clonotype. The CDR3 is CASRGQGKDSPLHF. CDR3 nucleotide sequence: TGTGCCAGCAGGGGACAGGGGAAAGATTCACCCCTCCACTTT. The chain uses TRBV2 and TRBJ1-6; 10 positions match TRBD1. CDR1 and CDR2 from the germline V gene are SNHLY and FYNNEI. V trimming: 6 bases; J trimming: 8 bases; junction bases outside the gene matches: 4. The CDR3 covers 14 residues.

Many counts were recorded for this clonotype. The V and J genes are TRBV5-5 and TRBJ2-7, with D possibly being TRBD1 (6 bases). V was shortened by 4 bases and J by 3 bases, with 17 bases between the two germline ends. This CDR3 has 15 amino acids. CDR1 is SGHKS and CDR2 is YYEKEE in the germline V gene (reference sequence). The CDR3 protein is CASSPPTGRIYEQYF. The CDR3 nucleotides read TGTGCCAGCAGCCCCCCGACAGGAAGGATCTACGAGCAGTACTTC.

This clonotype was observed a handful of times. This chain uses TRBV29-1 with TRBJ2-5; D is possibly TRBD2 (7 bases). Germline V gene sequence: CDR1 SQVTM, CDR2 ANQGSEA. The ends were cut back, 7 bases at V and 3 bases at J, with 21 bases in the middle. CDR3 length equals 15 residues. The CDR3: CSGRRDWGGEETQYF. The CDR3 bases are TGCAGCGGGCGGAGAGATTGGGGGGGCGAAGAGACCCAGTACTTC. The entire variable domain, with the rest obtained from reference TRBV29-1 and TRBJ2-5, is as follows: SAVISQKPSRDICQRGTSLTIQCQVDSQVTMMFWYRQQPGQSLTLIATANQGSEATYESGFVIDKFPISRPNLTFSTLTVSNMSPEDSSIYLCSGRRDWGGEETQYFGPGTRLLVL.

The genes are TRBV7-2 and TRBJ2-3, with 10 bases matching TRBD1. CDR3 size: 17 residues. Per the germline V gene, CDR1 is SGHTA and CDR2 is FQGNSA. V lost 3 bases, J lost 3 bases, and 9 bases stayed unmatched. Written as DNA, the CDR3 is TGTGCCAGCAGCTTGTGGGATGGGACAGGGGCAACAGATACGCAGTATTTT. Translated: CASSLWDGTGATDTQYF.

This clonotype came up a few times. The CDR3 DNA sequence: TGCAGTGTGGGACGACAAAACTACGAGCAGTACTTC. Residues: CSVGRQNYEQYF. V and J are TRBV20-1 and TRBJ2-7; perhaps D is TRBD1 or TRBD2 (5 bases each). This CDR3 spans 12 amino acids. V was trimmed by 7 bases and J by 3 bases, leaving 13 bases between them. From germline, CDR1 is DFQATT and CDR2 SNEGSKA (reference sequence).

Remarks on this clonotype: Being one base from a much bigger clone, this may be a read error. This chain connects TRBV12-5 to TRBJ1-4; no reliable D call. The CDR3 contains 13 residues. CDR1 and CDR2 (germline): LGHNT, FRNRAP. CDR3: CASGVPGGPKLLF. For the CDR3, the DNA is TGTGCTAGTGGCGTACCCGGTGGCCCAAAACTGCTTTTT.

There are many counts of this clonotype. This chain uses TRBV28 with TRBJ1-1; D gene ambiguous. Trimming took off 2 bases at V and 3 bases at J, with 10 bases between the two ends. Germline-derived CDR1 and CDR2 are MDHEN and SYDVKM. The CDR3 loop spans 14 amino acids. The CDR3 reads CASSLEQVYTEAFF. The CDR3 DNA sequence: TGTGCCAGCAGTTTAGAGCAAGTCTACACTGAAGCTTTCTTT. The variable domain in full, completed from reference TRBV28 and TRBJ1-1, reads DVKVTQSSRYLVKRTGEKVFLECVQDMDHENMFWYRQDPGLGLRLIYFSYDVKMKEKGDIPEGYSVSREKKERFSLILESASTNQTSMYLCASSLEQVYTEAFFGQGTRLTVV.

The rearrangement links TRBV5-1 to TRBJ2-7; D gene unclear. V was trimmed by 0 bases and J by 1 base, leaving 11 bases between them. Germline CDR1 and CDR2: SGHRS and YFSETQ. There are 15 residues in the CDR3. The CDR3 DNA reads TGCGCCAGCAGCTTGGAGGCGAAGTCGTCCTACGAGCAGTACTTC. The encoded protein is CASSLEAKSSYEQYF. Full variable domain (outside the CDR3, taken from reference TRBV5-1 and TRBJ2-7): KAGVTQTPRYLIKTRGQQVTLSCSPISGHRSVSWYQQTPGQGLQFLFEYFSETQRNKGNFPGRFSGRQFSNSRSEMNVSTLELGDSALYLCASSLEAKSSYEQYFGPGTRLTVT.

This clonotype was observed many times. The chain couples TRBV12-5 to TRBJ2-5; D remains unclear. The V gene's germline CDR1 is LGHNT and CDR2 FRNRAP. CDR3 length equals 14 residues. Trimming pared 5 bases from V and 0 bases from J, leaving 10 bases between. CDR3 sequence reads: CASGVDPNQETQYF. The CDR3 nucleotides are TGTGCTAGTGGTGTTGACCCGAACCAAGAGACCCAGTACTTC. The whole variable domain, filled in from reference TRBV12-5 and TRBJ2-5, reads DARVTQTPRHKVTEMGQEVTMRCQPILGHNTVFWYRQTMMQGLELLAYFRNRAPLDDSGMPKDRFSAEMPDATLATLKIQPSEPRDSAVYFCASGVDPNQETQYFGPGTRLLVL.

This clonotype was counted at least ten times. CDR3 residues: CASSPGLAGTQETQYF. The CDR3 region has the DNA TGTGCCAGCAGCCCAGGACTAGCGGGGACACAAGAGACCCAGTACTTC. This chain joins TRBV6-2 or TRBV6-3 and TRBJ2-5; 12 nucleotides agree with TRBD2. Germline loops: CDR1 MNHEY, CDR2 SVGEGT. Trimming cost V 6 bases and J 2 bases; bases outside gene matches: 7. CDR3 length: 16 residues.

The DNA of the CDR3 is TGTGCCAGTATCTTGACAGGGGGCTCTGAAGCTTTCTTT. Its protein is CASILTGGSEAFF. The rearrangement links TRBV19 to TRBJ1-1; 10 nucleotides align to TRBD1. CDR3 size: 13 residues. From germline, CDR1 is LNHDA and CDR2 SQIVND (reference sequence). The V gene end was trimmed by 7 bases and the J gene end by 6 bases; junction bases not matched to a gene: 5.

The rearrangement links TRBV30 to TRBJ1-5, with TRBD1 identical over 9 bases. Germline loops: CDR1 GTSNPN, CDR2 SVGIG (reference sequence). V lost 5 bases, J lost 6 bases, and 5 bases stayed unmatched. The CDR3 is 13 amino acids. The CDR3 loop reads CAWGGTGTQPQHF. The CDR3 DNA sequence: TGTGCCTGGGGGGGGACAGGGACTCAGCCCCAGCATTTT.

This clonotype occurred many times. The chain recombines TRBV28 with TRBJ2-4; possible D gene TRBD2, 6 bases. Germline loops: CDR1 MDHEN, CDR2 SYDVKM. V lost 4 bases and J 6 bases, leaving 7 bases between the germline ends. This CDR3 region has 12 residues. CDR3 protein: CASSSGGNIQYF. CDR3 coding DNA: TGTGCCAGCAGTTCCGGGGGAAACATTCAGTACTTC.

J is TRBJ1-2 and V is TRBV3-1; TRBD1 might be the D (5 bases). The CDR3 contains 14 residues. Trimming removed 1 base at V and 4 bases at J, with 10 bases between. CDR1 and CDR2 from the germline V gene are LGHDT and YNNKEL (reference sequence). CDR3 in DNA: TGTGCCAGCAGCCAAGGGGGCGTTCCCTATGGCTACACCTTC. Its translation: CASSQGGVPYGYTF.

For this clonotype: This may be a read error, as it is one base from a much larger clone. The chain recombines TRBV27 with TRBJ1-3; 9 bases line up with TRBD1. CDR1 MNHEY and CDR2 SMNVEV come from the germline V gene (reference sequence). The CDR3 runs 16 residues. CDR3 sequence (DNA): TGTGCCAGCAGTCTCTCCGGGACAGGGATAGGAAGCACCATATATTTT. This translates into CASSLSGTGIGSTIYF.